The clone carrying this T cell receptor beta chain was found a few times. Its antigen is unknown. Germline loops: CDR1 LNHNV, CDR2 YYDKDF (reference sequence). J lost 4 bases, V lost 0 bases, and 9 bases had no gene match. The CDR3 runs to 17 residues. The source of the sample is a study of blood T cells in healthy people across ages. For the study at large: Per two T cells, about one barcoded beta molecule was captured through template switching. Study-level results: Since the PBMCs were unsorted, naive and antigen-experienced cells could not be conclusively compared.

Every sample gave at least 5 micrograms of total RNA when it was extracted. Through a sample-barcoded 5' primer and a J-beta primer mix, a second PCR was run for 7 to 11 cycles. Each CDR3 protein gets one entry after TCRdb re-called the 5' RACE reads with MiXCR. The data contain 850,000 to 1,300,000 distinct CDR3 sequences, 40% to 55% of them singletons. The source material was blood. This receptor was obtained from a woman aged 60 to 75 in good health. The rearrangement links TRBV15 to TRBJ2-3; 8 positions match TRBD2. The CDR3 reads CATSRDSMGLDPDTQYF. The DNA of the CDR3 is TGTGCCACCAGCAGAGATAGTATGGGACTAGACCCAGATACGCAGTATTTT.